This TCR beta chain was identified in a study of response to subunit inactivated influenza vaccine. TCRdb analysed the RT-PCR reads with MiXCR anew, one entry per CDR3 protein. The sample has about 540,000 distinct CDR3 sequences, roughly 25% seen once. This clonotype was observed many times. V lost 4 bases and J lost 2, with 9 bases in between. Germline V gene sequence: CDR1 MNHEY, CDR2 SVGEGT. The CDR3 consists of 13 residues. In addition, the sample was reused for a study of T cells expressing NK-cell markers. That publication notes: As the method of synthesis, 5'RACE template switching with UMIs yielded TCR beta cDNA. Underlying the TCR beta repertoires were sorted CD3+CD56+NKG2C+, CD3+CD56+NKG2C- and CD3+CD56-NKG2C+ T cells. In several experiments, sorting was restricted to alpha-beta TCR T cells by an anti-gamma-delta TCR antibody. Unclear, still, was the HCMV specificity of the expanded NKG2C+ T cell clones.

The chain has TRBV6-2 or TRBV6-3 and TRBJ2-7, with D possibly matching TRBD2 (5 bases). This receptor was identified in a man aged 50-59 years who received an inactivated influenza vaccine. The input for sequencing was CD4+ T cells sorted from PBMCs, taken 12 days after vaccination. The CDR3 region is CASSSNGAYEQYF. The CDR3 region has the DNA TGTGCCAGCAGTTCCAACGGGGCCTACGAGCAGTACTTC.